This entry concerns a single T cell receptor (beta chain). This entry comes from a study of blood T cell repertoires in COVID-19. Generated by immunoSEQ multiplex PCR, the TCRdb table keeps only in-frame clones and is missing some. This table has approximately 240,000 clones, 75% to 90% appearing once. This CDR3 has 14 amino acids. Germline trimming cut 3 bases from V and 0 bases from J; bases unmatched to any gene: 1. The germline V gene encodes CDR1 MNHNS and CDR2 SASEGT. The V and J genes are TRBV6-1 and TRBJ2-7; 8 nucleotides line up with TRBD1. The origin of this receptor is a woman aged 25 to 39 with acute COVID-19. Sequencing was done on a sample of PBMCs or T cells enriched from blood (not recorded which). The CDR3, as DNA: TGTGCCAGCAGTGAGGACAGGGCCTCCTACGAGCAGTACTTC. It specifies CASSEDRASYEQYF.